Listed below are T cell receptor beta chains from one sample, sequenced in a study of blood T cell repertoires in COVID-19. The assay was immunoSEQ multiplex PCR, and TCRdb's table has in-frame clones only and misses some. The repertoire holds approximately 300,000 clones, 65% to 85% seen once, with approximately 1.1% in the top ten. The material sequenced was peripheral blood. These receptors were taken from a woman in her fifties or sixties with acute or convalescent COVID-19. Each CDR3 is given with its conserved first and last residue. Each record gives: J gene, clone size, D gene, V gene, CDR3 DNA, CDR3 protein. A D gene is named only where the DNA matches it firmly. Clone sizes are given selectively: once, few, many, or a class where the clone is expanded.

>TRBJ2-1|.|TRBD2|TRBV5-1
TGCGCCAGCAGTCTTGGTAGCGGGGGGCAGGGTTATGAGCAGTTCTTC
CASSLGSGGQGYEQFF
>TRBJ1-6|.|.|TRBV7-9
TGTGCCAGCAGCTTGACAGAAACAAATTCACCCCTCCACTTT
CASSLTETNSPLHF
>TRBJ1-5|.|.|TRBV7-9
TGTGCCAGTCAGGGGTATGATCAGCCCCAGCATTTT
CASQGYDQPQHF
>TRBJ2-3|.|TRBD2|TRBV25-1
TGTGCCAGCAGTGACCTAGCGGGACGCGCCCCAGATACGCAGTATTTT
CASSDLAGRAPDTQYF
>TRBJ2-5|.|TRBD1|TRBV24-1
TGTGCCACCAGTGACCCGGGACAGGGGGAAGGGACCCAGTACTTC
CATSDPGQGEGTQYF
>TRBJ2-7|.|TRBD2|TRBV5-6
TGTGCCAGCAGCTTACCTGATAGGCTAGCGGGAGACGAGCAGTACTTC
CASSLPDRLAGDEQYF
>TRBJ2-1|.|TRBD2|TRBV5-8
TGTGCCAGCACGGGGACTAGCGGGAGGGCTAGCGAGCAGTTCTTC
CASTGTSGRASEQFF
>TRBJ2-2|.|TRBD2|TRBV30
TGTGCCTGGAGTCGCAGCGGGAGTTGGGAGCTGTTTTTT
CAWSRSGSWELFF
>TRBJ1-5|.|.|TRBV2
TGTGCCAGCAGTGCGGCAGGGAATCAGCCCCAGCATTTT
CASSAAGNQPQHF
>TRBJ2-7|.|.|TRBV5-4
TGTGCCAGCAGCCAGGGTGACCGAGGCTACGAGCAGTACTTC
CASSQGDRGYEQYF
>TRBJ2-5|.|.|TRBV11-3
TGTGCCAGCAGCTTACGCGGCGGAGAGACCCAGTACTTC
CASSLRGGETQYF
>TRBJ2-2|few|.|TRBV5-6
TGTGCCAGCAGCTTGGACAGGGTTAGGTATGGGGAGCTGTTTTTT
CASSLDRVRYGELFF
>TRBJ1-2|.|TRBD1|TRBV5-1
TGCGCCAGCAGCTTGCGCTGGCAGGGGGAAACTTATGGCTACACCTTC
CASSLRWQGETYGYTF
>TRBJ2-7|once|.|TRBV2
TGTGCCAGCAGTGATCCGACTTGGCTCTCGAAGTCCCACGAGCAGTACTTC
CASSDPTWLSKSHEQYF
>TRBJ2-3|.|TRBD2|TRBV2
TGTGCCAGCCGAGGACTAGCGCAAAACACAGATACGCAGTATTTT
CASRGLAQNTDTQYF
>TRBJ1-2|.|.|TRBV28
TGTGCCGGGTGGGCACGAGGGGGTGGCTACACCTTC
CAGWARGGGYTF
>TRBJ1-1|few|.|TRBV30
TGTGCCTGGGACCTAGGAAACACTGAAGCTTTCTTT
CAWDLGNTEAFF